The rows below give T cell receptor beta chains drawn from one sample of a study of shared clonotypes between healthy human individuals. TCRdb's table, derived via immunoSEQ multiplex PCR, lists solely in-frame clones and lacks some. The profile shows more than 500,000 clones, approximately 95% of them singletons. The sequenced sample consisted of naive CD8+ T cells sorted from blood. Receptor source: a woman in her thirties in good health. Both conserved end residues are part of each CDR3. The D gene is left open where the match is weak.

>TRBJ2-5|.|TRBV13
CASSHQGHQETQYF
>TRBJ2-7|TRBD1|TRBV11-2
CASSSLVGPRDSEQYF
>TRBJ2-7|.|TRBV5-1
CASSLAGTYEQYF
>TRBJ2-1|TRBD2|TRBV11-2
CASSLGASGEQFF
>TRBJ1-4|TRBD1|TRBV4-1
CASSQITGGRLNEKLFF
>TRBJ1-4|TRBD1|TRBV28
CASSEPGQSNEKLFF
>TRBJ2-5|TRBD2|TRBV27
CASSSSAGVFLETQYF
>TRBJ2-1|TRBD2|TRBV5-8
CASDRGVERGYNEQFF
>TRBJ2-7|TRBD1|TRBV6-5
CASSRGPIPFEQYF
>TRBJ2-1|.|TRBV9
CASSGRGEQFF
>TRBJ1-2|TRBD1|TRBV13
CASSLGDRDYGYTF
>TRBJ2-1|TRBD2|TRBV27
CASSRLAGVRNEQFF
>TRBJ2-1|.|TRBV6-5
CASRLTFYIRNEQFF
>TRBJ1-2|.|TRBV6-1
CASSDMDGYTF
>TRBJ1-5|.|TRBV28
CASSFQGTGNQPQHF
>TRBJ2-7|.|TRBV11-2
CASSLDLLAGEQYF
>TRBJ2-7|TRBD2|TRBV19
CASSSTSGSGLYYEQYF
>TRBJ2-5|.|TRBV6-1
CASIRLGETQYF
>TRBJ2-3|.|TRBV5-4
CASSLGHESNTQYF
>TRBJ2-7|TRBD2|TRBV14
CASSGLAGVIYEQYF
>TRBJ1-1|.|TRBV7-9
CASRAGGSLNTEAFF
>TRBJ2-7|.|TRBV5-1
CASSYEANEQYF
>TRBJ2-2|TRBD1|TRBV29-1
CSAPDRAGELFF
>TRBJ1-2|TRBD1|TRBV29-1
CSVLLQGQAYGYTF
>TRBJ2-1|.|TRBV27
CASSLRSSYNEQFF
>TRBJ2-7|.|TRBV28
CAINTFREKHSYEQYF
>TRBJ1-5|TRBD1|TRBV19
CASSPWTGPNQPQHF
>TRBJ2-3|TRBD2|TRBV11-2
CASISPSGRVSDTQYF
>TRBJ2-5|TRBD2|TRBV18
CASSPEGTSFWETQYF
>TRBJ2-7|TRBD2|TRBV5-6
CASSAASGVYEQYF
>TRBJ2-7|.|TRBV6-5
CASSQGTPPLYEQYF
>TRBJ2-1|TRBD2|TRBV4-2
CASSNSGGMNEQFF
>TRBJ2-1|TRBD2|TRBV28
CASSLYLAGIYNEQFF
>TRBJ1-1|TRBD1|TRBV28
CASSLVTGVGVANTEAFF
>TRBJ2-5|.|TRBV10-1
CASSGKPGPNQETQYF
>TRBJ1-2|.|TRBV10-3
CAIRSLGEYGYTF
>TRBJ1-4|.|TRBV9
CASSVEGTTNEKLFF
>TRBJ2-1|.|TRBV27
CASSLDYPTYNEQFF
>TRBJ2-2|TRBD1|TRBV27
CASSAGTGIGELFF
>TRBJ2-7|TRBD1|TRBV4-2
CASSQGNEGASSYEQYF
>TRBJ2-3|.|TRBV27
CASSLVPGDRDTQYF
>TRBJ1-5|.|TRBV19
CASHGVGNQPQHF
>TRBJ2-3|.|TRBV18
CASSPGGADTQYF
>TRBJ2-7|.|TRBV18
CASSPSSYEQYF
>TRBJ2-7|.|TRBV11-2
CASSETWTAHEQYF
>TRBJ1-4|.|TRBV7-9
CASSLLEKLFF
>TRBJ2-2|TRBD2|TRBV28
CASSLSLAGTGELFF
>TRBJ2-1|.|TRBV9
CASSVGGGDYEQFF
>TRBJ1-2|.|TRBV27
CASSLGRVDGYTF
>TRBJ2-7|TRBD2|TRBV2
CASSESLAGRTYEQYF
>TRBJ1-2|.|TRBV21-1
CATKWGDYGYTF
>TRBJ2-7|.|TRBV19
CASSIAPLGSYEQYF
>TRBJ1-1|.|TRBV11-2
CASSLDRSARTEAFF